One and the same sample provided the 24 T cell receptor beta chains below, sequenced in a study of blood T cell repertoires in COVID-19. Sequencing was performed with immunoSEQ multiplex PCR; in TCRdb, only in-frame clones are kept and a portion is missing. The sample records some 330,000 clones, approximately 84% being singletons. Sequenced input: PBMCs or T cells enriched from blood (not recorded which). These TCRs come from a man aged 30 to 45 who had recovered from COVID-19.

The chain links TRBV6-5 to TRBJ1-2; tentative D call: TRBD1 (5 bases). The V end lost 6 bases, the J end lost 4 bases, and 15 bases lay between the germline ends. The CDR3 runs to 14 residues. Germline CDR1 and CDR2: MNHEY and SVGAGI. The CDR3 loop reads CASSGHEGLYGYTF. CDR3 nucleotide sequence: TGTGCCAGCAGCGGACACGAGGGACTCTATGGCTACACCTTC.

The chain is built from TRBV6-1 and TRBJ1-2; no reliable D call. V was cut by 2 bases and J by 3 bases, with 13 bases left in between. CDR1 MNHNS and CDR2 SASEGT come from the germline V gene. This CDR3 contains 15 residues. CDR3 sequence (DNA): TGTGCCAGCAGTGAAAGGCGGCAAGTGGACTATGGCTACACCTTC. This gives the protein CASSERRQVDYGYTF.

This clone came up a few times. V is TRBV18 and J is TRBJ1-3, with D hard to call. In germline, CDR1 is KGHSH, CDR2 LQKENI. The V gene lost 3 bases and the J gene lost 4 bases, with 7 bases spanning the gap. The length of the CDR3 is 13 residues. For the CDR3, the DNA is TGTGCCAGCTCACCTTCACAGGGAAACACCATATATTTT. This gives the protein CASSPSQGNTIYF.

This sequence joins TRBV7-2 and TRBJ2-7; 7 nucleotides agree with TRBD2. Germline V CDR1 and CDR2: SGHTA, FQGNSA. The CDR3 length is 17 residues. The junction had 16 bases not matched to a gene; V was cut back by 1 base and J by 7 bases. The CDR3 sequence: CASSLEFPSGFEGEQYF. Here the CDR3 DNA reads TGTGCCAGCAGCTTAGAGTTCCCTAGCGGATTTGAAGGGGAGCAGTACTTC.

The chain has TRBV27 and TRBJ2-7; no reliable D call. This CDR3 has 14 amino acids. V lost 3 bases, J lost 1 base, and 10 bases lay in between. Germline-derived CDR1 and CDR2 are MNHEY and SMNVEV (reference sequence). CDR3 bases: TGTGCCAGCAGTTTCGCCACTCGGTCCTACGAGCAGTACTTC. It encodes CASSFATRSYEQYF.

This rearrangement joins TRBV5-1 to TRBJ1-4; TRBD1 might be the D (6 bases). Per the germline V gene, CDR1 is SGHRS and CDR2 is YFSETQ. CDR3 length: 14 amino acids. V was shortened by 3 bases and J by 2 bases, with 8 bases between the two germline ends. The CDR3 sequence is CASSSDSTNEKLFF. The CDR3 DNA reads as TGCGCCAGCAGCTCGGACAGTACTAATGAAAAACTGTTTTTT.

The gene calls are TRBV7-9 and TRBJ2-7, with 7 bases fitting TRBD1. Germline CDR1 reads SEHNR; CDR2 reads FQNEAQ (reference sequence). CDR3 length: 16 amino acids. With 4 bases clipped from V and 5 bases from J, the junction kept 14 bases outside the gene matches. Here the CDR3 DNA reads TGTGCCAGCAGCTCCCGGGGACAGAATAGTAATCACGAGCAGTACTTC. Translating it yields CASSSRGQNSNHEQYF.

The chain has TRBV7-6 and TRBJ2-7; D call uncertain. Trimming cost V 5 bases and J 5 bases, with 10 bases left between them. The CDR3 covers 12 residues. Germline CDR1 reads SGHVS; CDR2 reads FNYEAQ. CDR3 residues: CASSPDMNEQYF. As DNA, the CDR3 is TGTGCCAGCAGCCCCGACATGAACGAGCAGTACTTC.

This clone occurred a few times. This chain joins TRBV11-2 and TRBJ2-1, with 12 bases identical to TRBD2. Trimming took 6 bases from V and 2 from J; bases not matched to a gene: 2. Per germline, CDR1 SGHAT and CDR2 FQNNGV. The CDR3 is 15 residues long. The CDR3 loop is CASRLAGGAYNEQFF. The CDR3 region has the DNA TGTGCCAGCAGACTAGCGGGAGGTGCCTACAATGAGCAGTTCTTC. Supplemented by reference TRBV11-2 and TRBJ2-1, the full variable domain reads EAGVAQSPRYKIIEKRQSVAFWCNPISGHATLYWYQQILGQGPKLLIQFQNNGVVDDSQLPKDRFSAERLKGVDSTLKIQPAKLEDSAVYLCASRLAGGAYNEQFFGPGTRLTVL.

The chain carries TRBV24-1 and TRBJ2-3; the match to TRBD1 covers 8 bases. Trimming removed 5 bases from V and 3 bases from J; junction bases left unmatched: 6. CDR1 and CDR2 (germline): KGHDR, SFDVKD. This CDR3 is 15 amino acids long. CDR3 in amino acids: CATSGPTGGTDTQYF. The CDR3 coding sequence is TGTGCCACCAGTGGACCCACAGGGGGGACAGATACGCAGTATTTT.

The chain employs TRBV5-1 and TRBJ2-1; 11 positions match TRBD2. CDR1 is SGHRS and CDR2 is YFSETQ in the germline V gene. V lost 2 bases, J lost 7 bases, and 5 bases stayed unmatched. This CDR3 region has 15 residues. CDR3 sequence: CASSFFWTSGNEQFF. In DNA form, the CDR3 reads TGCGCCAGCAGCTTCTTCTGGACTAGCGGGAATGAGCAGTTCTTC.

V gene TRBV4-1 combines with J gene TRBJ2-7; D possibly corresponds to TRBD1 (5 bases). Germline V lookup: CDR1 MGHRA, CDR2 YSYEKL. The germline V and J ends were trimmed by 1 base and 5 bases, with 18 bases remaining between them. CDR3 length: 16 amino acids. The CDR3 coding sequence is TGCGCCAGCAGCCAAGGGAAGGGGATAATGAGCAACGAGCAGTACTTC. Residues: CASSQGKGIMSNEQYF.

The chain employs TRBV30 and TRBJ1-5, with 9 positions matching TRBD1. This CDR3 comprises 13 residues. After removal of 5 bases from V and 6 bases from J, the junction contained 5 bases not matched to a gene. Looked up from germline, CDR1 is GTSNPN and CDR2 is SVGIG (reference sequence). The CDR3 DNA reads as TGTGCCTGGGGGGGACAGGGAGGTCAGCCCCAGCATTTT. Translated, it gives CAWGGQGGQPQHF.

The chain is built from TRBV15 and TRBJ1-1; D not resolved. Deletions cut 5 bases from V and 5 bases from J, with 9 bases between. Germline V gene sequence: CDR1 LNHNV, CDR2 YYDKDF (reference sequence). There are 12 residues in the CDR3. CDR3 nucleotides: TGTGCCACCAGCCCGGGGTATACTGAAGCTTTCTTT. Encoded protein: CATSPGYTEAFF.

The V gene is TRBV29-1, the J gene TRBJ1-1; 7 bases align to TRBD1. Trimming cost V 7 bases and J 4 bases; bases outside gene matches: 9. The CDR3 extends over 13 amino acids. The germline V gene has CDR1 SQVTM and CDR2 ANQGSEA. The CDR3 protein is CSAQGRKGTEAFF. The DNA for the CDR3 is TGCAGCGCACAGGGGCGTAAGGGCACTGAAGCTTTCTTT.

The genes are TRBV11-1 and TRBJ2-2; D is possibly TRBD1 (6 bases). The V and J ends lost 4 bases and 6 bases respectively, with 9 bases between them. CDR1 is SGHAT and CDR2 is FQDESV in the germline V gene (reference sequence). This CDR3 comprises 13 residues. DNA of the CDR3: TGTGCCAGCAGCTCAGGGGCAGCCGGGGAGCTGTTTTTT. Translating gives CASSSGAAGELFF. Variable domain in full (rest from reference TRBV11-1 and TRBJ2-2): EAEVAQSPRYKITEKSQAVAFWCDPISGHATLYWYRQILGQGPELLVQFQDESVVDDSQLPKDRFSAERLKGVDSTLKIQPAELGDSAMYLCASSSGAAGELFFGEGSRLTVL.

CDR3 coding DNA: TGTGCCAGCTCACCGGGTATGCGCGGGGCCGGGGAGCTGTTTTTT. It translates to CASSPGMRGAGELFF. The rearrangement links TRBV18 to TRBJ2-2, with TRBD2 as a possible D gene (6 bases). Germline lookup yields CDR1 KGHSH and CDR2 LQKENI. Trimming pared 3 bases from V and 6 bases from J, leaving 14 bases between. This CDR3 has 15 residues.

The chain links TRBV3-1 (or the pseudogene TRBV3-2) to TRBJ1-2; D is unresolved. Trimming left V 1 base short and J 7 bases short, with 10 bases between. CDR3 length equals 13 residues. From germline, CDR1 is LGHDT and CDR2 YNNKEL (reference sequence). DNA of the CDR3: TGTGCCAGCAGCCAAGGGAGGGCTAGTGGCTACACCTTC. This gives the protein CASSQGRASGYTF.

This chain links TRBV7-9 with TRBJ2-2; 11 bases are a match to TRBD2. This CDR3 region has 17 residues. The germline V gene has CDR1 SEHNR and CDR2 FQNEAQ (reference sequence). Trimming removed 4 bases from V and 4 bases from J; junction bases left unmatched: 8. The CDR3 DNA follows: TGTGCCAGCAGCTATCTAGCGGGGGGCGTCGGCACCGGGGAGCTGTTTTTT. Its translation: CASSYLAGGVGTGELFF. The full variable domain, completed using reference TRBV7-9 and TRBJ2-2, is DTGVSQNPRHKITKRGQNVTFRCDPISEHNRLYWYRQTLGQGPEFLTYFQNEAQLEKSRLLSDRFSAERPKGSFSTLEIQRTEQGDSAMYLCASSYLAGGVGTGELFFGEGSRLTVL.

This clone was recorded a few times. J is TRBJ1-1 and V is TRBV5-1, with D hard to call. The V gene's germline CDR1 is SGHRS and CDR2 YFSETQ. The V end lost 7 bases, the J end lost 8 bases, and 12 bases lay between the germline ends. The CDR3 covers 11 residues. For the CDR3, the DNA is TGCGCCAGCTCCCGGGGTGTAGAAGCTTTCTTT. It encodes CASSRGVEAFF.

The CDR3 coding sequence is TGTGCCACCAGTGCCCCTGGGGGGACAGGGGGCACAGATACGCAGTATTTT. Translated: CATSAPGGTGGTDTQYF. The chain couples TRBV24-1 to TRBJ2-3; 10 bases agree with TRBD1. The V gene end was trimmed by 5 bases and the J gene end by 1 base; junction bases not matched to a gene: 8. Germline-derived CDR1 and CDR2 are KGHDR and SFDVKD. This CDR3 is built from 17 residues.

This clone was detected only a few times. V is TRBV12-3 or TRBV12-4 and J is TRBJ2-1; D not certain. This CDR3 is built from 12 residues. The V end was cut by 2 bases, the J end by 10 bases, with 9 bases between. The CDR3 loop reads CASSLHRFEQFF. CDR3 DNA: TGTGCCAGCAGTTTACACCGGTTCGAGCAGTTCTTC.

The chain employs TRBV5-6 and TRBJ2-7, with 11 bases identical to TRBD2. With 6 bases clipped from V and 2 bases from J, the junction kept 7 bases outside the gene matches. CDR1 SGHDT and CDR2 YYEEEE come from the germline V gene. The CDR3 contains 15 residues. CDR3 amino acids: CASTPIAGGPYEQYF. The DNA of the CDR3 is TGTGCCAGCACCCCTATAGCGGGAGGGCCCTACGAGCAGTACTTC.

The CDR3 sequence: CASSQWVGVNTGELFF. DNA of the CDR3: TGCGCCAGCAGCCAATGGGTCGGGGTGAACACCGGGGAGCTGTTTTTT. This chain joins TRBV4-1 and TRBJ2-2; D may be TRBD2 (5 bases). The CDR3 loop spans 16 amino acids. V dropped 2 bases and J dropped 1 base, with 11 bases sitting between them. The V gene's germline CDR1 is MGHRA and CDR2 YSYEKL.